This T cell receptor (beta chain) was retrieved from a study of blood T cells in healthy people across ages. The CDR3 totals 13 residues. CDR1 and CDR2 (germline): MGHRA, YSYEKL. The germline V and J ends were trimmed by 3 bases and 5 bases, with 10 bases remaining between them. The table lists this clonotype with a few counts. PCR was performed a second time for about 7 to 12 cycles using a sample-barcoded 5' primer and a J-beta primer mix. MiXCR, run by TCRdb on the 5' RACE reads, gives a single entry per CDR3 protein. The table shows 600,000 to 900,000 distinct CDR3 sequences, with 25% to 30% occurring only once. These data also featured in a second study, about T cells of mothers and their children. From that report: Reads recorded for TCR beta CDR3 numbered over 9 million per mother and roughly 2.7 million per child.

The sample consisted of blood. This receptor was taken from a boy between 10 and 17 years old in good health. The chain employs TRBV4-1 and TRBJ1-1; possible D gene TRBD1, 5 bases. The CDR3 DNA is TGCGCCAGCAGCCACCAGGGAATAACTGAAGCTTTCTTT. Amino acid sequence: CASSHQGITEAFF.